This TCR beta chain was sequenced for a study of blood T cell repertoires in COVID-19. On the study more broadly: Both acute and convalescent COVID-19 samples were obtained from the United States, Italy and Spain. PBMCs, B-cell-depleted T cells, or T cells provided the cDNA or gDNA that made up the material.

Method: immunoSEQ multiplex PCR; TCRdb's copy keeps in-frame clones and lacks some. The sample contains some 70,000 clones, 65% to 85% of which appear only once. The Seattle patients, enrolled during active infection, were followed longitudinally. The J segment lost 4 bases and the V segment lost 7 bases, leaving 0 bases of the junction unmatched. The length of the CDR3 is 12 residues. The V gene's germline CDR1 is SGHNT and CDR2 YYREEE (reference sequence). V gene TRBV5-4 combines with J gene TRBJ2-7; 12 bases match TRBD2. This sequence was found in a man in his forties or fifties with COVID-19, enrolled during active disease. Material for sequencing was peripheral blood. CDR3 DNA: TGTGCCAGCGGGACTAGCGGGTACGAGCAGTACTTC. Its protein is CASGTSGYEQYF. Using reference TRBV5-4 and TRBJ2-7 for the parts outside the CDR3, the full variable domain is ETGVTQSPTHLIKTRGQQVTLRCSSQSGHNTVSWYQQALGQGPQFIFQYYREEENGRGNFPPRFSGLQFPNYSSELNVNALELDDSALYLCASGTSGYEQYFGPGTRLTVT.